The source of this T cell receptor (beta chain) is a study of blood T cell repertoires in COVID-19. Study background: Acute and convalescent COVID-19 specimens originated in the United States, Italy and Spain.

Germline V lookup: CDR1 DFQATT, CDR2 SNEGSKA (reference sequence). The CDR3 is made up of 13 amino acids. Trimming removed 3 bases at V and 3 bases at J, with 11 bases between. In the original analysis: Amplification with reference gene primers provided the estimates of nucleated cell counts. Clones were sequenced by immunoSEQ multiplex PCR, and TCRdb holds only the in-frame ones, with some missing. That table gives V, J and clone size, and the DNA gave D and trimming. The sample contains about 230,000 clones, 80% to 90% of which appear only once. V gene TRBV20-1 combines with J gene TRBJ2-5, with D unclear. This clonotype was obtained from a man aged 40-49 years with acute or convalescent COVID-19. The sequenced sample consisted of peripheral blood. CDR3 residues: CSASVAVEETQYF. The CDR3 region has the DNA TGCAGTGCTAGTGTGGCCGTGGAAGAGACCCAGTACTTC.